This is a list of T cell receptor beta chains from one sample in a study of OX40 agonist ivuxolimab in advanced cancers. This table comes from immunoSEQ multiplex PCR, and its TCRdb copy is limited to in-frame clones, with some not included. The table includes fewer than 80,000 clones, 65% to 90% detected once. Material: CD4+ or CD8+ T cells sorted from blood, obtained in a trial of the OX40 agonist ivuxolimab. These receptors all come from an adult with an advanced solid tumor such as melanoma, head and neck, liver or kidney cancer. CDR3s include the opening cysteine and the closing phenylalanine or tryptophan. A D gene is named only where the DNA matches it firmly. Clone size is shown for a subset of rows, as once, few, many or a class of expanded clone.

abundance,v_gene,j_gene,len,d_gene,CDR3nt,CDR3aa
-,TRBV9,TRBJ2-5,14,-,TGTGCCAGCAGCGACCGGACTTTCCAAGAGACCCAGTACTTC,CASSDRTFQETQYF
once,TRBV19,TRBJ2-7,14,-,TGTGCCAGTAGTAGGCTGGCGGGGACCTACGAGCAGTACTTC,CASSRLAGTYEQYF
-,TRBV7-9,TRBJ2-7,15,-,TGTGCCAGCAGCCCCGAAGGAGGGATAAGGGACGAGCAGTACTTC,CASSPEGGIRDEQYF
-,TRBV11-2,TRBJ2-7,18,TRBD2,TGTGCCAGCAGCGTCTTGTCCGCGGCCGGGAGGATCTCCTACGAGCAGTACTTC,CASSVLSAAGRISYEQYF
-,TRBV19,TRBJ2-7,15,-,TGTGCCAGTAGTATGGCTACCGGGACATCCTACGAGCAGTACTTC,CASSMATGTSYEQYF
-,TRBV28,TRBJ2-1,13,TRBD1,TGTGCCAGCAGTTTACCCCGACAGGGGGCGTGGTTCTTC,CASSLPRQGAWFF
-,TRBV6-1,TRBJ1-5,12,-,TGTGCCAGCACCGTCCCCTCGGAGCCCCAGCATTTT,CASTVPSEPQHF
-,TRBV9,TRBJ1-1,14,TRBD1,TGTGCCAGCAGCGTAGAACAGGGGCGCACTGAAGCTTTCTTT,CASSVEQGRTEAFF
once,TRBV9,TRBJ1-1,15,-,TGTGCCAGCAGCAAAGAGGACAGTCCGAACACTGAAGCTTTCTTT,CASSKEDSPNTEAFF
-,TRBV28,TRBJ2-4,16,TRBD1,TGTGCCAGCAGTTTTTCGACAGGGGGCGGCGCGGACATTCAGTACTTC,CASSFSTGGGADIQYF
-,TRBV2,TRBJ1-2,11,-,TGTGCCAGCCACCAGCGCTATGGCTACACCTTC,CASHQRYGYTF
-,TRBV13,TRBJ1-1,14,-,TGTGCCAGCAGCGTAGCGGGGGGAAACACTGAAGCTTTCTTT,CASSVAGGNTEAFF
-,TRBV29-1,TRBJ1-1,12,-,TGCAGCGTACGAAGGGGAACCGCTGAAGCTTTCTTT,CSVRRGTAEAFF
-,TRBV19,TRBJ2-2,12,-,TGTGCCAGCTGCGGGATGACCGGGGAGCTGTTTTTT,CASCGMTGELFF
-,TRBV2,TRBJ2-7,15,TRBD2,TGTGCCAGCAGTGCCCTAGCGGGGGGACGTGGGGAGCAGTACTTC,CASSALAGGRGEQYF
-,TRBV21-1,TRBJ2-7,14,-,TGTGCCAGCAGCAAGAGGGACAGCTCCTACGAGCAGTACTTC,CASSKRDSSYEQYF
-,TRBV28,TRBJ1-5,13,TRBD1,TGTGCCAGCAGTGGGGACAGGGAGCAGCCCCAGCATTTT,CASSGDREQPQHF
-,TRBV7-2,TRBJ2-7,13,-,TGTGCCAGCAGCCTGGCAGGGCCCTACGAGCAGTACTTC,CASSLAGPYEQYF
-,TRBV19,TRBJ1-2,13,TRBD1,TGTGCCAGTAGGACAGGGGTCTTATATGGCTACACCTTC,CASRTGVLYGYTF
once,TRBV15,TRBJ1-1,19,-,TGTGCCACCAGCAGAGATCTAAGTCAGGGCAGCACCATGAACACTGAAGCTTTCTTT,CATSRDLSQGSTMNTEAFF
-,TRBV11-2,TRBJ1-5,14,-,TGTGCCAGCAGCCGTCAGGGGTCCAATCAGCCCCAGCATTTT,CASSRQGSNQPQHF
few,TRBV6-5,TRBJ1-4,13,-,TGTGCCAGCAGCCTAGACTATAATGAAAAACTGTTTTTT,CASSLDYNEKLFF
-,TRBV9,TRBJ2-1,17,TRBD2,TGTGCCAGCAGCGTAGGAGCGGCTAGCGGGACCTACAATGAGCAGTTCTTC,CASSVGAASGTYNEQFF
-,TRBV14,TRBJ2-7,15,TRBD2,TGTGCCAGCAGCCGTAGACTAGCGGGAGAAAACGAGCAGTACTTC,CASSRRLAGENEQYF
-,TRBV6-5,TRBJ1-4,14,TRBD1,TGTGCCAGCAGAGGACAGGGGCAGAAGGAAAAACTGTTTTTT,CASRGQGQKEKLFF
-,TRBV11-2,TRBJ2-3,14,-,TGTGCCAGCAGCTTAGCTAGCTTCACAGATACGCAGTATTTT,CASSLASFTDTQYF
-,TRBV7-2,TRBJ2-1,15,-,TGTGCCAGCAGCTTTAGCGCGTACTCCTACAATGAGCAGTTCTTC,CASSFSAYSYNEQFF
once,TRBV5-6,TRBJ1-1,14,-,TGTGCCAGCAGCTTTGGCCAGCTGAACACTGAAGCTTTCTTT,CASSFGQLNTEAFF
-,TRBV6-5,TRBJ2-7,14,TRBD2,TGTGCCAGCAGGGGGGGACTAGCGTCCTACGAGCAGTACTTC,CASRGGLASYEQYF
-,TRBV5-1,TRBJ1-1,13,-,TGCGCCAGCAGCTCCGGACAGAGCGCTGAAGCTTTCTTT,CASSSGQSAEAFF
-,TRBV6-1,TRBJ2-5,14,-,TGTGCCAGCTCCGGACTTTTCTACCAAGAGACCCAGTACTTC,CASSGLFYQETQYF
once,TRBV5-1,TRBJ2-3,12,-,TGCGCCAGCGCTGGGGGCACAGATACGCAGTATTTT,CASAGGTDTQYF
-,TRBV5-8,TRBJ1-1,14,TRBD1,TGTGCCAGCAGCTCCGTCGGCAGGGGGTCGGGAGCTTTCTTT,CASSSVGRGSGAFF
-,TRBV5-6,TRBJ1-5,16,TRBD1,TGTGCCAGCAGCTTACGTCCGGGACAGGGTAATCAGCCCCAGCATTTT,CASSLRPGQGNQPQHF
-,TRBV23-1,TRBJ2-3,16,TRBD2,TGCGCCAGCAGTCATCGGCAGGCGGGAGCCACAGATACGCAGTATTTT,CASSHRQAGATDTQYF
-,TRBV11-3,TRBJ1-1,14,TRBD1,TGTGCCAGCAGCCGCTCCACAGGGGTAACTGAAGCTTTCTTT,CASSRSTGVTEAFF
-,TRBV2,TRBJ2-2,14,-,TGTGCCAGCAGTGAAAGGCTAATCACCGGGGAGCTGTTTTTT,CASSERLITGELFF
-,TRBV2,TRBJ1-3,16,-,TGTGCCAGCAGTGAATGGGCCGCTCCCTCTGGAAACACCATATATTTT,CASSEWAAPSGNTIYF
-,TRBV5-5,TRBJ1-2,13,TRBD1,TGTGCCAGCAGCTTGAGACAGGGATGGGGCTACACCTTC,CASSLRQGWGYTF
-,TRBV7-2,TRBJ1-2,15,-,TGTGCCAGCACCTCCGATTGGGGGCAGAGGGGTGGCTACACCTTC,CASTSDWGQRGGYTF
-,TRBV7-2,TRBJ2-5,12,-,TGTGCCAGCAGCCCCAGCCGGGAGACCCAGTACTTC,CASSPSRETQYF
-,TRBV6-6,TRBJ2-7,13,-,TGTGCCAGCAGTTACTTGAGCTCCTACGAGCAGTACTTC,CASSYLSSYEQYF
once,TRBV29-1,TRBJ1-1,11,-,TGCAGCGGTACAGAGAACACTGAAGCTTTCTTT,CSGTENTEAFF
-,TRBV9,TRBJ1-3,18,-,TGTGCCAGCAGCCCCCCCCCTTCTCGGACAGTCTCTGGAAACACCATATATTTT,CASSPPPSRTVSGNTIYF
-,TRBV19,TRBJ2-1,15,TRBD2,TGTGCCAGTAGTTCGCGGGGACTAGATGACAATGAGCAGTTCTTC,CASSSRGLDDNEQFF
-,TRBV7-8,TRBJ1-4,14,-,TGTGCCAGCAGCTTAGGGAATTTTAATGAAAAACTGTTTTTT,CASSLGNFNEKLFF
-,TRBV7-9,TRBJ2-2,15,TRBD1,TGTGCCAGCAGAGCCGGGACAGGGTCCACCGGGGAGCTGTTTTTT,CASRAGTGSTGELFF
-,TRBV7-2,TRBJ1-2,13,-,TGTGCCAGCAGCTCAGACAGGCAGCTGGGCTACACCTTC,CASSSDRQLGYTF